This T cell receptor beta chain was obtained from a study of T cell repertoires in cytomegalovirus infection. Study-wide context: CMV infection together with matching HLA type was indicated by public TCR beta signatures. Points from the study as a whole: Cumulative frequency of public TCR beta families picked out carriers of CMV plus the relevant HLA. There were HLA-C-restricted CMV-specific TCR beta clonotypes dominating the ex vivo response.

Via MiXCR, TCRdb re-called the reads, giving one row per CDR3 protein. Altogether roughly 500,000 distinct CDR3 sequences are present, 33% being singletons, with the ten largest covering roughly 15%. This clonotype has only a few counts. What it recognizes is unknown. The germline V gene encodes CDR1 SGHRS and CDR2 YFSETQ. There are 15 residues in the CDR3. With 4 bases clipped from V and 2 bases from J, the junction kept 6 bases outside the gene matches. The origin of this receptor is a human donor in good health (CMV status not recorded). Some clones in this sample may be carry-over from other donors' samples. Sample: cultured PBMCs, taken from culture after CMV antigen stimulation. This rearrangement joins TRBV5-1 to TRBJ2-7; 10 bases are a match to TRBD1. The DNA for the CDR3 is TGCGCCAGCAGCAAGACCGGGACAGGGGCCTACGAGCAGTACGTC. Encoded protein: CASSKTGTGAYEQYV.